This entry concerns a single T cell receptor beta chain. This clone came up many times. The target of this receptor is not known. The read falls 3 residues short of the CDR3 end, and the missing part is taken from the germline J gene. The entry originates in a study of T cell clonality in common variable immunodeficiency (dated by TCRdb to the mid-2010s). Paper-wide results and their limitations: CVID subjects shared fewer TCRbeta clones with each other than healthy controls did (p < 0.0001). The authors noted that sequencing repertoires of T cell subpopulations would be needed to clarify what caused the increased clonality in CVID. Even though DNA input was the same, control samples had an average of about 90,000 unique sequences each, compared with approximately 30,000 in CVID samples. Compared with healthy controls, CVID subjects showed increased TCRbeta clonality (t-test p = 0.018), a feature most characteristic of about a third of subjects. Correlations between repertoire features and clinical complications were limited by patient heterogeneity within the CVID cohort. CVID TCRbeta sequences were reported to have fewer deletions and N-nucleotide insertions and to lack highly modified clones with 13 or more V deletions.

At the junction V is shortened by 4 bases and J by 3 bases; bases outside the gene matches: 1. CDR1 SGHDN and CDR2 FVKESK are derived from the germline V gene. The CDR3 runs 14 amino acids, cysteine and phenylalanine included. Sequencing covers 33 bases of the CDR3, shown here with the frame starting at base 1. For sequencing input, CVID and control samples contributed equivalent amounts of genomic DNA. For every sample, a 60 bp segment covering the rearranged TCRbeta CDR3 region was amplified and then sequenced. The immunoSEQ assay, a bias-corrected multiplex PCR with high-throughput sequencing, was employed for TCRbeta amplification. Per the authors' processing: Every unique nucleotide sequence counted as a clone and was annotated with V, D and J genes, copy number and frequency. Sequences were labeled productive if in frame, and non-productive if out of frame or containing stop codons. As previously described, clonality was computed from Shannon's entropy. The predicted amino acid sequences of productive clones were used to derive the mean CDR3 Kyte-Doolittle hydropathy. Scaled V gene usage was hierarchically clustered using Manhattan distance and complete linkage with the R hclust function. Sharing of clones by CDR3 amino acid sequence was evaluated through resampling of 12 repertoires per group over 100 rounds. The repertoires were searched for approximately 72 published EBV-specific TCRbeta sequences and nearly 250 published CMV-specific TCRbeta sequences. After a couple of CVID samples that produced fewer than 10,000 sequences were dropped from the analysis, around 41 CVID repertoires remained. The clones in this table, taken by TCRdb from immuneACCESS, are in-frame only. Not every clone is retained; where verified, under half of the shortfall comes from an unresolved V gene, and the cause of the rest is unknown. V and J calls and clone size are those listed in that table; D and trimming were worked out from the DNA. With around 50,000 clones recorded, this sample contains no clone counted only once. The ten largest clonotypes hold 1.8% of the sample.

Predominantly Caucasian heritage was noted among both the CVID patients and the healthy controls. Heparinized peripheral whole blood samples of about 5 to 8.5 ml were collected from each donor. Genomic DNA from adults with common variable immune deficiency (CVID) and from healthy adult controls was used for sequencing of TCRbeta CDR3 repertoires. The control group comprised some 22 healthy adult volunteers, some 12 female and about 10 male, aged about 23 to 75 years with a mean age of roughly 35. Diluted blood was density-centrifuged over Hypaque 1077 or Ficoll-Paque to isolate peripheral blood mononuclear cells. Genomic DNA was extracted from unsorted mononuclear cells by Qiagen column purification or by a centrifugation-based method.

The specimen sequenced was peripheral blood mononuclear cells. This TCR was sampled from a person between 18 and 75 years old in good health. Here the chain combines TRBV14 and TRBJ2-5; the central 11 bases match TRBD2. The CDR3 is CASSLTSGKETQYF. The covered CDR3 bases are TGTGCCAGCAGCCTGACTAGCGGGAAAGAGACC. The full variable domain, with segments outside the CDR3 supplied by the reference TRBV14 and TRBJ2-5 proteins, appears as EAGVTQFPSHSVIEKGQTVTLRCDPISGHDNLYWYRRVMGKEIKFLLHFVKESKQDESGMPNNRFLAERTGGTYSTLKVQPAELEDSGVYFCASSLTSGKETQYFGPGTRLLVL.